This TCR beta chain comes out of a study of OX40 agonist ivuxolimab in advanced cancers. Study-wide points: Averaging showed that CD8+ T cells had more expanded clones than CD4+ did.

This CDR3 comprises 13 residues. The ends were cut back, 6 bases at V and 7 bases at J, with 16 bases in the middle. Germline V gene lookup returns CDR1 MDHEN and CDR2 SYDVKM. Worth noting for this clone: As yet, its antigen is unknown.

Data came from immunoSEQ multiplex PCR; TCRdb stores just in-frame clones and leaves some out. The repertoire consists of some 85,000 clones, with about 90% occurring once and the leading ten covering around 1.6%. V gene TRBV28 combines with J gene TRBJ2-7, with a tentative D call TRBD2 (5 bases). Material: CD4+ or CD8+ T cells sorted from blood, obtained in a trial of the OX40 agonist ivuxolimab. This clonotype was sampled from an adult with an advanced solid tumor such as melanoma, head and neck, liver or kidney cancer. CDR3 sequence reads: CASSLTRRGEQYF. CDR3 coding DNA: TGTGCCAGCAGCCTTACCCGCCGCGGGGAGCAGTACTTC.